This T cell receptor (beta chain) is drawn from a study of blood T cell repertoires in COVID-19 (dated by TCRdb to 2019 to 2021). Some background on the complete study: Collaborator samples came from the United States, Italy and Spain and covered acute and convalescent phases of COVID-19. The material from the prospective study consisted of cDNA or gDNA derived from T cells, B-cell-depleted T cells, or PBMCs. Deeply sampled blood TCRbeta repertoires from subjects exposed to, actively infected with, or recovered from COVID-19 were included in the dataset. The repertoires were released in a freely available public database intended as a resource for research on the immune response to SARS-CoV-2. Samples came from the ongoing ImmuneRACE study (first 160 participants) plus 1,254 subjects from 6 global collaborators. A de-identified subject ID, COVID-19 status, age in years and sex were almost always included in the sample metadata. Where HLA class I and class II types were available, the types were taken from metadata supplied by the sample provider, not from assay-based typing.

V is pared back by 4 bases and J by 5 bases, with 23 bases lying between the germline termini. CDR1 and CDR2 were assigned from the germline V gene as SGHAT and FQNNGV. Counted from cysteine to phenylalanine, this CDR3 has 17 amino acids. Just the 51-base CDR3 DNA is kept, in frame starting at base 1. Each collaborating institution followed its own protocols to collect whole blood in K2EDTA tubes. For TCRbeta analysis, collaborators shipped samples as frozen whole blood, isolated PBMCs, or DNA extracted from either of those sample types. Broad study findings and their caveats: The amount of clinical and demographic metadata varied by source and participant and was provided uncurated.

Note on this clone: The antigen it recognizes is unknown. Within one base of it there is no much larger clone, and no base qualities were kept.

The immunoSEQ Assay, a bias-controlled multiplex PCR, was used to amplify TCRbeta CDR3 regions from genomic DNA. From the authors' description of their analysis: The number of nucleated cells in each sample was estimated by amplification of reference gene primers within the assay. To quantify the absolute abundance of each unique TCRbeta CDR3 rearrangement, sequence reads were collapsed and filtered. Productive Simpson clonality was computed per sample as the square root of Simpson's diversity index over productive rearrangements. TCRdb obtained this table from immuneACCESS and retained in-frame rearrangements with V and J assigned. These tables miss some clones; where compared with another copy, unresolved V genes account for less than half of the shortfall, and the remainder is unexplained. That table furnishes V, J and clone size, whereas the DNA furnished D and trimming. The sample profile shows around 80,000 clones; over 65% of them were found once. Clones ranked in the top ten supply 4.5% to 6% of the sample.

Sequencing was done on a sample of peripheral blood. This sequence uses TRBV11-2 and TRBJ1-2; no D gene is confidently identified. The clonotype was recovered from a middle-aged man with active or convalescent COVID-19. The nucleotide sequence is TGTGCCAGCAGCTCCCCGGGTCAGTCCCCGCTTGGGTATGGCTACACCTTC. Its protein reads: CASSSPGQSPLGYGYTF. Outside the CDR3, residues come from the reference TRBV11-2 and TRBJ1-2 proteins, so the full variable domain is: EAGVAQSPRYKIIEKRQSVAFWCNPISGHATLYWYQQILGQGPKLLIQFQNNGVVDDSQLPKDRFSAERLKGVDSTLKIQPAKLEDSAVYLCASSSPGQSPLGYGYTFGSGTRLTVV.